The entry below describes one T cell receptor beta chain. The J segment lost 2 bases and the V segment lost 3 bases, leaving 7 bases of the junction unmatched. This CDR3 region has 14 residues. From germline, CDR1 is SQVTM and CDR2 ANQGSEA. The sample originates from a study of blood T cell repertoires in COVID-19. Study-wide background: Italy, Spain and the United States were the sources of the convalescent and acute COVID-19 samples. T cells, B-cell-depleted T cells, or PBMCs provided the cDNA or gDNA that served as material.

Source study methods: Nucleated cell counts were estimated from reference gene primer amplification. Generated by immunoSEQ multiplex PCR, the TCRdb table keeps only in-frame clones and is missing some. V and J calls and clone size come straight from that table; D and trimming were deduced from the DNA. The data contain some 80,000 clones, approximately 78% of them singletons. V and J are TRBV29-1 and TRBJ2-7; TRBD1 matches at 7 bases. Sequenced sample: peripheral blood. This sequence originates from a human donor in a cohort sampled during active COVID-19. The DNA of the CDR3 is TGCAGCGTTGAGGGGGACAGACTCCCCTACGAGCAGTACTTC. This encodes CSVEGDRLPYEQYF.